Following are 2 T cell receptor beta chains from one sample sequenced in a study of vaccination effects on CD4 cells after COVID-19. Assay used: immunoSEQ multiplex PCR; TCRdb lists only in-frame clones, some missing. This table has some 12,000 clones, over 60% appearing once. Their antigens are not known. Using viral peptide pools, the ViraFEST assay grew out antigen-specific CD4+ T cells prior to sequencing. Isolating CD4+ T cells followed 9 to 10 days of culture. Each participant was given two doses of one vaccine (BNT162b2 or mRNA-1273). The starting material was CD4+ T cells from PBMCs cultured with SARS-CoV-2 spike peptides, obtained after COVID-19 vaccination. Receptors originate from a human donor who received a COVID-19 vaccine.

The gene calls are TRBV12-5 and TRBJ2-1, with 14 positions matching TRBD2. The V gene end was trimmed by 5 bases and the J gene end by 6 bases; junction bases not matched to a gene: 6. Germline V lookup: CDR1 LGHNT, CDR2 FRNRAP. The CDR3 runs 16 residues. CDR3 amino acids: CASGPGLAGGLNEQFF. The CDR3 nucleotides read TGTGCTAGTGGTCCTGGACTAGCGGGAGGTCTCAATGAGCAGTTCTTC. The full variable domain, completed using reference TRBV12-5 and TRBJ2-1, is DARVTQTPRHKVTEMGQEVTMRCQPILGHNTVFWYRQTMMQGLELLAYFRNRAPLDDSGMPKDRFSAEMPDATLATLKIQPSEPRDSAVYFCASGPGLAGGLNEQFFGPGTRLTVL.

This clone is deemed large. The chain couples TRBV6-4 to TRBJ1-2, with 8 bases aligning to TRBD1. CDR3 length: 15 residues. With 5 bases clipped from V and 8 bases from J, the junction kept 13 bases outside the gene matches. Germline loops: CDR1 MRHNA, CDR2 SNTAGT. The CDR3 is CASSPRQGTLGGYTF. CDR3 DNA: TGTGCCAGCAGTCCAAGACAGGGGACTCTGGGCGGCTACACCTTC.